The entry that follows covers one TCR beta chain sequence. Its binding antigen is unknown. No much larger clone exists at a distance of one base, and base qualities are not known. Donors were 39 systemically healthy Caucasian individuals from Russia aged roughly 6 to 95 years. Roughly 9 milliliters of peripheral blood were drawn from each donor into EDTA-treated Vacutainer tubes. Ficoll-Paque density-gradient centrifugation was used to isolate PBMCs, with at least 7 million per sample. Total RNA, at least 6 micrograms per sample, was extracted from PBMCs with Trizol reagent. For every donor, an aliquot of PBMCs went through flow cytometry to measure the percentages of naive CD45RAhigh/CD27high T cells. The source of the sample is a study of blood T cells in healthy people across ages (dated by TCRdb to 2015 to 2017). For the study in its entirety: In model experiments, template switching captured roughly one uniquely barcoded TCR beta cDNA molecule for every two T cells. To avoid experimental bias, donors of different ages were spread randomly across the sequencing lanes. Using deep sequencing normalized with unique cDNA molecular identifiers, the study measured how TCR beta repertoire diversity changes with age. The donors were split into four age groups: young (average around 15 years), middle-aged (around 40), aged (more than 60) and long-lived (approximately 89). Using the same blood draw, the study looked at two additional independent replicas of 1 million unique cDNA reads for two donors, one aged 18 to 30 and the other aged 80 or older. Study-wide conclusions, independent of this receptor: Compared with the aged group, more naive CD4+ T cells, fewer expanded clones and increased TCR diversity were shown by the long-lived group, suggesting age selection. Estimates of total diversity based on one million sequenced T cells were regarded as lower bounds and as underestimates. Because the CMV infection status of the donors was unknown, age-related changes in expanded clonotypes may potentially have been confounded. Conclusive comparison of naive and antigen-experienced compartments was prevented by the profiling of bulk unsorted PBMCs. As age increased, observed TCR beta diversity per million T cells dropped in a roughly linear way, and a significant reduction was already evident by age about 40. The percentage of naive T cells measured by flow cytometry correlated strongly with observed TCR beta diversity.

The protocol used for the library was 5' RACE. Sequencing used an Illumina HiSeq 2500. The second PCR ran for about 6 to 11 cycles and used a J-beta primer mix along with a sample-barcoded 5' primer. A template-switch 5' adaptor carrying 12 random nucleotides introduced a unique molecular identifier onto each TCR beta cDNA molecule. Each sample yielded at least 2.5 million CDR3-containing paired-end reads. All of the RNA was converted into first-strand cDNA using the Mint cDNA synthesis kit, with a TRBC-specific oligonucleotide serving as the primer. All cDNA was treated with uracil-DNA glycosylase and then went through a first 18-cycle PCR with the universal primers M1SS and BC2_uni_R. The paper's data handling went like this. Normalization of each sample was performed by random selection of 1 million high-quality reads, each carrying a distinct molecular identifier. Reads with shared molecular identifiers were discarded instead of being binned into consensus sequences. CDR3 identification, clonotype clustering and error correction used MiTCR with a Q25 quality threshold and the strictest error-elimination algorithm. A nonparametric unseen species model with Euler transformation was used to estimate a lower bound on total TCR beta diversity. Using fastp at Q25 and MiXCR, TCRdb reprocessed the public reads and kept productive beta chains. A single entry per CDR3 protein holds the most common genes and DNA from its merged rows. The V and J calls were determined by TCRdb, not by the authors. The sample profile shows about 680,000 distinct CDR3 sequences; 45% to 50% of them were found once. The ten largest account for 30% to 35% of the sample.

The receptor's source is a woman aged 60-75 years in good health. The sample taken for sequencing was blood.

The CDR3 region has the sequence CSPSGTSTDTQYF. The bases are TGCAGCCCTAGCGGGACTTCCACAGATACGCAGTATTTT. The chain employs TRBV20-1 and TRBJ2-3; the central 9 bases match TRBD2. The CDR3 contains 13 residues, cysteine and phenylalanine counted. Left in the record is the CDR3 DNA by itself, 39 bases read in frame from the first base. The germline V gene (reference sequence) provides CDR1 DFQATT and CDR2 SNEGSKA.